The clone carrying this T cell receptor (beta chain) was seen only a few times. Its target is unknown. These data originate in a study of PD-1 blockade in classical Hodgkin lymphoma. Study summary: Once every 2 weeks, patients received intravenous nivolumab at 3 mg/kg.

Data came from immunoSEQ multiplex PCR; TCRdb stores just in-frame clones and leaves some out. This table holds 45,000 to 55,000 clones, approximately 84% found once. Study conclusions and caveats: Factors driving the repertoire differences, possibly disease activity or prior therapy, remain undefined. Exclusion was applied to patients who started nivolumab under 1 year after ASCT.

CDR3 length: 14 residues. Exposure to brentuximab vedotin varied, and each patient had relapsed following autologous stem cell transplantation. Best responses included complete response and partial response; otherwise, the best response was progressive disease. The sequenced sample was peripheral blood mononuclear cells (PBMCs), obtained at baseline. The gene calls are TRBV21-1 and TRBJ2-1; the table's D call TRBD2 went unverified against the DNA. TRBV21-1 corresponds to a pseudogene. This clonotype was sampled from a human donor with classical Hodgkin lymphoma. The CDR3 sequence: CASSIPSGSDEQFF. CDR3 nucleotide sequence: TGTGCCAGCAGCATCCCTAGCGGGAGTGATGAGCAGTTCTTC.